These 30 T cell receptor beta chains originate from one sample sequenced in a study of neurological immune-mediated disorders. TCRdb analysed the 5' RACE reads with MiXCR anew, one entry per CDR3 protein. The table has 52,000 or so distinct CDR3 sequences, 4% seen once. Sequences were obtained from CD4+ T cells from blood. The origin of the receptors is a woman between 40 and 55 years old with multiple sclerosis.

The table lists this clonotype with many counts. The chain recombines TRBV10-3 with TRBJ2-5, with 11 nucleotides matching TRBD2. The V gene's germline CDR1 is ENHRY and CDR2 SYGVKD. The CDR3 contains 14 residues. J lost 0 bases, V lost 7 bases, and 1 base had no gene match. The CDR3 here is CAINSGGDQETQYF. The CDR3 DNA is TGTGCCATCAATAGCGGGGGGGACCAAGAGACCCAGTACTTC.

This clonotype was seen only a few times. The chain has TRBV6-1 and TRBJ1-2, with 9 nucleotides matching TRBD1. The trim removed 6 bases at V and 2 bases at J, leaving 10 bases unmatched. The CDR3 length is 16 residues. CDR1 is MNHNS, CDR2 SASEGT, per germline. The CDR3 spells CASSQWYRGLNYGYTF. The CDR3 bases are TGTGCCAGCAGCCAATGGTACAGGGGGCTCAACTATGGCTACACCTTC.

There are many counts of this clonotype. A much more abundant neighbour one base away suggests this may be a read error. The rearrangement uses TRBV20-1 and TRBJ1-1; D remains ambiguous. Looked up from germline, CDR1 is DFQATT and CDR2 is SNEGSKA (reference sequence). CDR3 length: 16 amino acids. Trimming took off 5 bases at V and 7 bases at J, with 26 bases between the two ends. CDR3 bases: TGCAGTGCTGTAGGTCATGGAATGGCGGTAACGGTTGAAGCTTTCTTT. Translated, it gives CSAVGHGMAVTVEAFF.

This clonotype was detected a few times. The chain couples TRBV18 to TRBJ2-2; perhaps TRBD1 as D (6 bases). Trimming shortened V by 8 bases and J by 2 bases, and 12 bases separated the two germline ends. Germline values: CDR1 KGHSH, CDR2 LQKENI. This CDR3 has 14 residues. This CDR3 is CASARDTNTGELFF. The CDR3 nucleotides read TGTGCCAGCGCCCGGGACACCAACACCGGGGAGCTGTTTTTT.

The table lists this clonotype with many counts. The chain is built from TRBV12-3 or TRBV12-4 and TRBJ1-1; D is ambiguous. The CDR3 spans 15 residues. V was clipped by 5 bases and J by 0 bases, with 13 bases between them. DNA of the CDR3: TGTGCCAGCAGTCTCAAACCACTCCTGAACACTGAAGCTTTCTTT. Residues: CASSLKPLLNTEAFF.

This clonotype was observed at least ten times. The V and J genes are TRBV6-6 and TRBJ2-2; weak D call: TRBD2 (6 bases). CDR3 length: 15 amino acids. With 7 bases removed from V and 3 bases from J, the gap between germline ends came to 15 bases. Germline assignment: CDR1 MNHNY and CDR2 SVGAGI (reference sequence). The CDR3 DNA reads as TGTGCCAGCACGAGGGACTCAAGTCACACCGGGGAGCTGTTTTTT. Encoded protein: CASTRDSSHTGELFF.

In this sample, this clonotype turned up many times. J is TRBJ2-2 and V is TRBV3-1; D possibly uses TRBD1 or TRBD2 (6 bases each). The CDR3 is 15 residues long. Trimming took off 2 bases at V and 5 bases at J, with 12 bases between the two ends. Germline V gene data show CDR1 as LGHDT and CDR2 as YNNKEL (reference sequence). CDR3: CASSQYREETGELFF. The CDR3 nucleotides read TGTGCCAGCAGCCAATACAGGGAGGAGACCGGGGAGCTGTTTTTT.

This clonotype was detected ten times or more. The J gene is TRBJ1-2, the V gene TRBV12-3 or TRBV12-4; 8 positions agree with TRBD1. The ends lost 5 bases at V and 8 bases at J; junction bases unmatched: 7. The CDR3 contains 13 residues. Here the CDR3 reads CASSPYRGRGYTF. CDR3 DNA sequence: TGTGCCAGCAGTCCTTACAGGGGGAGAGGCTACACCTTC.

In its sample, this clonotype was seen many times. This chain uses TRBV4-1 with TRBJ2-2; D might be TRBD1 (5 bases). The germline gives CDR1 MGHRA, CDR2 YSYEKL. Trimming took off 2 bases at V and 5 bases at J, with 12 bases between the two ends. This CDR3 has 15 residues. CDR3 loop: CASSQILKGTGELFF. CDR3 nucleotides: TGCGCCAGCAGCCAAATCCTCAAGGGGACCGGGGAGCTGTTTTTT.

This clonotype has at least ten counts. The CDR3 DNA is TGCGCCAGCAGCCAGACAGGGGGCCGTCCTGGGGCCAACGTCCTGACTTTC. It is translated as CASSQTGGRPGANVLTF. J is TRBJ2-6 and V is TRBV4-1; 10 nucleotides line up with TRBD1. The ends lost 3 bases at V and 2 bases at J; junction bases unmatched: 4. The germline CDR1 and CDR2 sequences are MGHRA and YSYEKL. The CDR3 is 17 amino acids.

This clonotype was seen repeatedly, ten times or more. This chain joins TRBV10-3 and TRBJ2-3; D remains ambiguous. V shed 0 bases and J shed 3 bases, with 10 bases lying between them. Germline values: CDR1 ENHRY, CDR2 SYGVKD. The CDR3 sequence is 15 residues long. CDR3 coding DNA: TGTGCCATCAGTGAGTCGATAGGCGGAACAGATACGCAGTATTTT. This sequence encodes CAISESIGGTDTQYF.

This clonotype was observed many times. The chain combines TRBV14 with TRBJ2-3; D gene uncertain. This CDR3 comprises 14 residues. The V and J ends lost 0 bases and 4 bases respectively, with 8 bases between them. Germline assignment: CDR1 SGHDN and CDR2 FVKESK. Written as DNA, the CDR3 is TGTGCCAGCAGCCAAGACCTGAGGTCAGATACGCAGTATTTT. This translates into CASSQDLRSDTQYF.

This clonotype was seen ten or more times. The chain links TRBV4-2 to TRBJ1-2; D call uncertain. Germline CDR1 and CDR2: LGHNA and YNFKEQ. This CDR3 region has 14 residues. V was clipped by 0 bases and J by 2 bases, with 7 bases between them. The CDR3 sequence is CASSQDRINYGYTF. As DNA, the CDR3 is TGTGCCAGCAGCCAAGACAGGATAAACTATGGCTACACCTTC.

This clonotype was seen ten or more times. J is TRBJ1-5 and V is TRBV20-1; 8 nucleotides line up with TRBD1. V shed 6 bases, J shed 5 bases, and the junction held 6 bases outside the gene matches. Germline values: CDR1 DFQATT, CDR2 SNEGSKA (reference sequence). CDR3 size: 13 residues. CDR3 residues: CSAATGVDQPQHF. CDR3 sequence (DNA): TGCAGTGCGGCGACAGGGGTGGATCAGCCCCAGCATTTT.

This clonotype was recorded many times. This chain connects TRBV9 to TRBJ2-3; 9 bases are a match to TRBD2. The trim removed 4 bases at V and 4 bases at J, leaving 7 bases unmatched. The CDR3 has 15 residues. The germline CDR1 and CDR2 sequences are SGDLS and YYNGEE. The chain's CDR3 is CASSKDAGGPDTQYF. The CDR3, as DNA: TGTGCCAGCAGCAAAGATGCGGGGGGGCCAGATACGCAGTATTTT. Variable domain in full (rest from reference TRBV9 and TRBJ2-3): DSGVTQTPKHLITATGQRVTLRCSPRSGDLSVYWYQQSLDQGLQFLIQYYNGEERAKGNILERFSAQQFPDLHSELNLSSLELGDSALYFCASSKDAGGPDTQYFGPGTRLTVL.

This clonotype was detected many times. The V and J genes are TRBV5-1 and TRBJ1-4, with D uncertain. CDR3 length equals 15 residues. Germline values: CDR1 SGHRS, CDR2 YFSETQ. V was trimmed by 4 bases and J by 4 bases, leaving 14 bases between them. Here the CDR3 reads CASSTLPNSNEKLFF. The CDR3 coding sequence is TGCGCCAGCAGCACTCTTCCTAACAGTAATGAAAAACTGTTTTTT. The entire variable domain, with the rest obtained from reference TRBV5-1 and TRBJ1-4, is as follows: KAGVTQTPRYLIKTRGQQVTLSCSPISGHRSVSWYQQTPGQGLQFLFEYFSETQRNKGNFPGRFSGRQFSNSRSEMNVSTLELGDSALYLCASSTLPNSNEKLFFGSGTQLSVL.

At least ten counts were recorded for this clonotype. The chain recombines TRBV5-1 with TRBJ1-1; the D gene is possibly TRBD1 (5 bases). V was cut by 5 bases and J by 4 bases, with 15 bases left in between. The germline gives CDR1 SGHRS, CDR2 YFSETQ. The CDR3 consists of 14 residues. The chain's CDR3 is CASSLPARATEAFF. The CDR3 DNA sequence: TGCGCCAGCAGTCTGCCAGCCAGGGCCACTGAAGCTTTCTTT.

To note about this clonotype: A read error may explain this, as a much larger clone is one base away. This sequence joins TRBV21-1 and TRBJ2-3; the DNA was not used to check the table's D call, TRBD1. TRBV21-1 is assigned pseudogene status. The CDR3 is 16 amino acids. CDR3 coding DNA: TGTGCCAGCAGCAAAGGGGCGGTAAGGGGCACAGATACGCAGTATTTT. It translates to CASSKGAVRGTDTQYF.

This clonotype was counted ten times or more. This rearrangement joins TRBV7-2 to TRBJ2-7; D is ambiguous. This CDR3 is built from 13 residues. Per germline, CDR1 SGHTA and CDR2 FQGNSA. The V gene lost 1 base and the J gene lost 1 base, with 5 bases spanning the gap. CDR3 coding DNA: TGTGCCAGCAGCTTAGTAAGTTCCTACGAGCAGTACTTC. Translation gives CASSLVSSYEQYF.

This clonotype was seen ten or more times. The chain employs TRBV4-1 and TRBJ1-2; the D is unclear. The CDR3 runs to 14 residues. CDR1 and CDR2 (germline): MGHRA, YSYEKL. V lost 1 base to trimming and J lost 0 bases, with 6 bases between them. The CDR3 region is CASSQVNTNYGYTF. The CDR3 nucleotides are TGCGCCAGCAGCCAAGTAAACACTAACTATGGCTACACCTTC.

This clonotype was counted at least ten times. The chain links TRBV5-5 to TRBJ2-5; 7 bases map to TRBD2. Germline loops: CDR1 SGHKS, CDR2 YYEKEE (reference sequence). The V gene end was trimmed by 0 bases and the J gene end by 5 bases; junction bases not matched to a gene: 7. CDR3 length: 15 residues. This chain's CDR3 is CASSLGWGGTETQYF. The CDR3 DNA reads TGTGCCAGCAGCTTGGGGTGGGGGGGAACGGAGACCCAGTACTTC.

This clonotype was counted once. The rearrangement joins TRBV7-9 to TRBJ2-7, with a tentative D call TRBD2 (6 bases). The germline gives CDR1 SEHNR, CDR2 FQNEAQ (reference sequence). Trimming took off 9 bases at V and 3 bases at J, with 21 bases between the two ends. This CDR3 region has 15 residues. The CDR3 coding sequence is TGTGCCAGTAGCCAGTTTGGCGGCGGGAACTACGAGCAGTACTTC. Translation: CASSQFGGGNYEQYF.

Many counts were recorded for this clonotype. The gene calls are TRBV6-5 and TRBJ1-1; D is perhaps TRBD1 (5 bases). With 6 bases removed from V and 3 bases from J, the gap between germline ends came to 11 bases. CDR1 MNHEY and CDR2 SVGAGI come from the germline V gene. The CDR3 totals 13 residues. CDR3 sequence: CASRVRDYTEAFF. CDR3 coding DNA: TGTGCCAGCAGAGTCAGGGATTACACTGAAGCTTTCTTT.

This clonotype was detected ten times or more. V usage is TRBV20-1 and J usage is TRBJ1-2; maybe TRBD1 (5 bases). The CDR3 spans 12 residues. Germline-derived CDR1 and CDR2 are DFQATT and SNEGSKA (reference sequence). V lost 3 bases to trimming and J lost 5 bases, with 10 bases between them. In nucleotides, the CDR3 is TGCAGTGCTAGTAATTGGGGGTATGGCTACACCTTC. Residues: CSASNWGYGYTF.

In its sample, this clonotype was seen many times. This chain's CDR3 is CASTPIISSYEQYF. CDR3 DNA sequence: TGTGCCAGCACCCCAATAATCAGCTCCTACGAGCAGTACTTC. The gene calls are TRBV6-2 or TRBV6-3 and TRBJ2-7; D unclear. This CDR3 region has 14 residues. Trimming took 7 bases from V and 0 from J, leaving 13 bases between them. Per the germline V gene, CDR1 is MNHEY and CDR2 is SVGEGT.

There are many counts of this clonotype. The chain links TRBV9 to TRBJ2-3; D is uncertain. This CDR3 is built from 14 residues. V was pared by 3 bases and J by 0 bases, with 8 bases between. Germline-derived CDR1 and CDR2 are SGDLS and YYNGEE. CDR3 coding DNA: TGTGCCAGCAGCGCCCAAGTAAGCACAGATACGCAGTATTTT. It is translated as CASSAQVSTDTQYF.

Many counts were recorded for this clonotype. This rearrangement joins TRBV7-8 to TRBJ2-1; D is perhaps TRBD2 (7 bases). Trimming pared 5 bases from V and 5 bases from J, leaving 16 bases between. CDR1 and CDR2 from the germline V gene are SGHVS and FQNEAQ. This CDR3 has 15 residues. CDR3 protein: CASSAGAQEDNEQFF. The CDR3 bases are TGTGCCAGCAGCGCGGGGGCCCAGGAGGACAATGAGCAGTTCTTC. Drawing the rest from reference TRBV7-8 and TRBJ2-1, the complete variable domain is GAGVSQSPRYKVAKRGQDVALRCDPISGHVSLFWYQQALGQGPEFLTYFQNEAQLDKSGLPSDRFFAERPEGSVSTLKIQRTQQEDSAVYLCASSAGAQEDNEQFFGPGTRLTVL.

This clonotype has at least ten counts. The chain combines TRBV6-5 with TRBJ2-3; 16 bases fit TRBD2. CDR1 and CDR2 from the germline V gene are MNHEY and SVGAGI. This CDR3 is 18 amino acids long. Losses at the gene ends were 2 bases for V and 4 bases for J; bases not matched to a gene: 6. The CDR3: CASSYHLGLAGGADTQYF. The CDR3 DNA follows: TGTGCCAGCAGTTACCATCTGGGACTAGCGGGGGGGGCAGATACGCAGTATTTT.

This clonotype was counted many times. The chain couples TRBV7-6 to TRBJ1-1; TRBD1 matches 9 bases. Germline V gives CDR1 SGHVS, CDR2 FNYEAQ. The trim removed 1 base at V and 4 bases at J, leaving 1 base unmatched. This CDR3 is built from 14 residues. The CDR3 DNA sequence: TGTGCCAGCAGCTTAGGGGGACAGGGCACTGAAGCTTTCTTT. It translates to CASSLGGQGTEAFF. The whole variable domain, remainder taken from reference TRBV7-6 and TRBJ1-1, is GAGVSQSPRYKVTKRGQDVALRCDPISGHVSLYWYRQALGQGPEFLTYFNYEAQQDKSGLPNDRFSAERPEGSISTLTIQRTEQRDSAMYRCASSLGGQGTEAFFGQGTRLTVV.

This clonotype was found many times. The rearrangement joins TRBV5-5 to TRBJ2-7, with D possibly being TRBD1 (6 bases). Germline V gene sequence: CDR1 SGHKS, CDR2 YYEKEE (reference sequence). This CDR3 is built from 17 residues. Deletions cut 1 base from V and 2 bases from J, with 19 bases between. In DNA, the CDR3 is TGTGCCAGCAGCTTGAGGACTTCGGGGACACATGCCTACGAGCAGTACTTC. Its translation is CASSLRTSGTHAYEQYF.